Each of the 9 T cell receptor beta chains below was sequenced from the same sample in a study of cytomegalovirus exposure and HLA in healthy donors. The PCR ran on 60 Vbeta and 13 Jbeta primers. Using immunoSEQ multiplex PCR, the repertoire was profiled, and TCRdb retains in-frame clones only, with some absent. The sample comprises fewer than 250,000 clones, roughly 79% of which are singletons, and around 1.6% rests with the top ten. The sequencing input was PBMCs. These receptors were obtained from a woman younger than 35 in good health and CMV-seronegative.

The chain carries TRBV28 and TRBJ2-7; 9 bases line up with TRBD2. The CDR3 has 12 residues. After removal of 10 bases from V and 4 bases from J, the junction contained 5 bases not matched to a gene. The V gene's germline CDR1 is MDHEN and CDR2 SYDVKM. CDR3 DNA: TGTGCCACCCGACTAGCGGATTACGAGCAGTACTTC. Translated, it gives CATRLADYEQYF.

The chain couples TRBV13 to TRBJ2-5; TRBD2 aligns across 8 bases. Germline assignment: CDR1 PRHDT and CDR2 FYEKMQ (reference sequence). Trimming removed 4 bases from V and 1 base from J; junction bases left unmatched: 5. The length of the CDR3 is 15 residues. CDR3 bases: TGTGCCAGCAGCTCGAGCGGGAGCCTCCAAGAGACCCAGTACTTC. Protein product: CASSSSGSLQETQYF. The full variable domain, its missing parts supplied by reference TRBV13 and TRBJ2-5, is AAGVIQSPRHLIKEKRETATLKCYPIPRHDTVYWYQQGPGQDPQFLISFYEKMQSDKGSIPDRFSAQQFSDYHSELNMSSLELGDSALYFCASSSSGSLQETQYFGPGTRLLVL.

V usage is TRBV7-3 and J usage is TRBJ2-1; TRBD2 agrees at 9 bases. Germline-derived CDR1 and CDR2 are SGHTA and FQGTGA. The CDR3 is 16 amino acids. With 5 bases clipped from V and 9 bases from J, the junction kept 14 bases outside the gene matches. CDR3 sequence (DNA): TGTGCCAGCAGCAGATCAGTTGCGGGGGGGCCTGGTGAGCAGTTCTTC. As protein: CASSRSVAGGPGEQFF.

J is TRBJ1-2 and V is TRBV18; D gene ambiguous. Trimming removed 2 bases from V and 6 bases from J, with 25 bases in between. The CDR3 is 18 residues long. Germline CDR1 reads KGHSH; CDR2 reads LQKENI. CDR3 in amino acids: CASSPTGIVGRLVNGYTF. Written as DNA, the CDR3 is TGTGCCAGCTCACCAACGGGTATTGTGGGGAGACTAGTTAATGGCTACACCTTC.

V usage is TRBV6-1 and J usage is TRBJ2-7, with D maybe TRBD1 (5 bases). Germline CDR1 and CDR2: MNHNS and SASEGT. V lost 6 bases, J lost 5 bases, and 32 bases lay in between. CDR3 length: 19 amino acids. The CDR3 loop reads CASSEKNPTKGRLADEQYF. The CDR3 region has the DNA TGTGCCAGCAGCGAAAAAAATCCCACTAAGGGGCGGTTGGCAGACGAGCAGTACTTC.

The rearrangement uses TRBV2 and TRBJ1-5; weak D call: TRBD1 (5 bases). The germline CDR1 and CDR2 sequences are SNHLY and FYNNEI. The CDR3 consists of 13 residues. V was trimmed by 3 bases and J by 9 bases, leaving 12 bases between them. The CDR3 DNA reads as TGTGCCAGCAGTGAGGGCGGGGCCCTGCCCCAGCATTTT. Translating gives CASSEGGALPQHF.

This chain uses TRBV9 with TRBJ2-1; 8 nucleotides match TRBD2. Germline trimming cut 0 bases from V and 3 bases from J; bases unmatched to any gene: 5. Germline V gene data show CDR1 as SGDLS and CDR2 as YYNGEE. The CDR3 runs to 16 residues. CDR3: CASSVAGGYGYNEQFF. The CDR3 DNA reads as TGTGCCAGCAGCGTAGCGGGAGGGTACGGCTACAATGAGCAGTTCTTC.

The chain links TRBV5-1 to TRBJ2-2; 10 bases agree with TRBD2. The CDR3 has 18 amino acids. Germline values: CDR1 SGHRS, CDR2 YFSETQ. Trimming cost V 3 bases and J 1 base; bases outside gene matches: 9. CDR3 in DNA: TGCGCCAGCAGCTGGGGTATGGGACTAGCGCTGAACACCGGGGAGCTGTTTTTT. This translates into CASSWGMGLALNTGELFF. The variable domain in full, completed from reference TRBV5-1 and TRBJ2-2, reads KAGVTQTPRYLIKTRGQQVTLSCSPISGHRSVSWYQQTPGQGLQFLFEYFSETQRNKGNFPGRFSGRQFSNSRSEMNVSTLELGDSALYLCASSWGMGLALNTGELFFGEGSRLTVL.

The V gene is TRBV5-8, the J gene TRBJ1-5, with D unclear. From germline, CDR1 is SGHTS and CDR2 YDEGEE. This CDR3 comprises 13 residues. V shed 0 bases and J shed 4 bases, with 5 bases lying between them. The CDR3 loop is CASSLDRNQPQHF. The DNA for the CDR3 is TGTGCCAGCAGCTTGGACAGAAATCAGCCCCAGCATTTT.